These T cell receptor beta chains were read from a single sample in a study of shared T cell receptors in the human thymus. Clones were sequenced by immunoSEQ multiplex PCR, and TCRdb holds only the in-frame ones, with some missing. The sample consists of roughly 500,000 clones, around 82% of them appearing once. A further study also used this sample, focusing on human thymus T cells.

The sequencing input was thymocytes. Every receptor here comes from a boy in the first two years of life with a congenital heart defect. Each CDR3 is given with its conserved first and last residue. D genes are given only for firm matches. Where a row states a size, it is once, few, many or the class of an expanded clone; other rows omit it.

clone_size	v_call	j_call	d_call	cdr3_aa	cdr3_nt
few	TRBV29-1	TRBJ1-3	NA	CSVDTGPSGNTIYF	TGCAGCGTTGATACAGGCCCCTCTGGAAACACCATATATTTT
NA	TRBV4-3	TRBJ2-1	TRBD2	CASSQGFRYRALGGDEQFF	TGCGCCAGCAGCCAAGGGTTCAGGTACAGGGCCCTCGGGGGGGATGAGCAGTTCTTC
NA	TRBV27	TRBJ2-7	TRBD1	CASSLLYRDRVREQYF	TGTGCCAGCAGTTTACTGTACCGGGACAGGGTGCGCGAGCAGTACTTC
NA	TRBV11-2	TRBJ2-6	TRBD1	CASSLDRGLGGANVLTF	TGTGCCAGCAGTCTCGACAGGGGGCTTGGTGGGGCCAACGTCCTGACTTTC
NA	TRBV7-9	TRBJ1-4	NA	CASSPPWANEKLFF	TGTGCCAGCAGCCCCCCCTGGGCCAATGAAAAACTGTTTTTT
NA	TRBV4-1	TRBJ1-3	TRBD1	CASSLTFSGTVDTIYF	TGCGCCAGCAGCCTAACGTTTTCCGGGACAGTGGACACCATATATTTT
NA	TRBV29-1	TRBJ1-3	NA	CSVEDPGSGNTIYF	TGCAGCGTTGAAGACCCCGGCTCTGGAAACACCATATATTTT
NA	TRBV14	TRBJ1-2	NA	CASSYGQYYGYTF	TGTGCCAGCAGCTACGGACAGTACTATGGCTACACCTTC
NA	TRBV6-1	TRBJ2-5	NA	CASSKGGGETQYF	TGTGCCAGCAGTAAAGGGGGGGGTGAGACCCAGTACTTC
NA	TRBV11-2	TRBJ2-1	NA	CASSLDGGAHDEQFF	TGTGCCAGCAGCTTAGATGGAGGGGCCCACGATGAGCAGTTCTTC
NA	TRBV4-3	TRBJ2-7	NA	CASSQGPPAETPYEQYF	TGCGCCAGCAGCCAAGGGCCTCCGGCGGAAACTCCCTACGAGCAGTACTTC
few	TRBV7-9	TRBJ1-4	TRBD1	CASSLVPTGKNEKLFF	TGTGCCAGCAGCTTAGTTCCGACAGGGAAAAATGAAAAACTGTTTTTT
NA	TRBV2	TRBJ1-5	TRBD1	CASSEPQGAGNQPQHF	TGTGCCAGCAGTGAACCTCAGGGGGCGGGCAATCAGCCCCAGCATTTT
NA	TRBV11-2	TRBJ2-7	NA	CASSFGGSLRSETTEQYF	TGTGCCAGCAGCTTTGGCGGGTCACTACGATCGGAGACCACGGAGCAGTACTTC
NA	TRBV19	TRBJ1-2	TRBD1	CASSIGARGNLGPTGDYGYTF	TGTGCCAGTAGTATTGGGGCCCGCGGAAATTTAGGACCGACAGGGGACTATGGCTACACCTTC
NA	TRBV18	TRBJ2-3	NA	CASSPTPGSTDTQYF	TGTGCCAGCTCACCCACTCCGGGGAGCACAGATACGCAGTATTTT
NA	TRBV7-9	TRBJ2-1	TRBD2	CASSIIGGAPDYNEQFF	TGTGCCAGCAGCATAATCGGGGGGGCCCCCGACTACAATGAGCAGTTCTTC
few	TRBV27	TRBJ2-7	TRBD2	CASSSPRQGGVPYEQYF	TGTGCCAGCAGTTCCCCCCGGCAGGGAGGGGTGCCCTACGAGCAGTACTTC
NA	TRBV5-8	TRBJ1-5	TRBD1	CAGGQGGEPQHF	TGTGCCGGAGGACAGGGAGGGGAGCCCCAGCATTTT
few	TRBV25-1	TRBJ2-1	TRBD1	CASSVGQGDPYNEQFF	TGTGCCAGCAGTGTAGGACAGGGTGATCCCTACAATGAGCAGTTCTTC
few	TRBV28	TRBJ1-3	NA	CASSPSVIQGRDLYF	TGTGCCAGCAGCCCTTCGGTTATTCAGGGCAGGGATTTATATTTT
NA	TRBV2	TRBJ2-2	TRBD2	CASRGLEPPNTGELFF	TGTGCCAGCAGGGGACTAGAGCCCCCGAACACCGGGGAGCTGTTTTTT
NA	TRBV25-1	TRBJ2-1	TRBD2	CASSGPLAGANNEQFF	TGTGCCAGCAGTGGACCCCTAGCGGGAGCTAACAATGAGCAGTTCTTC
NA	TRBV30	TRBJ2-3	TRBD1	CAWSEGASDTQYF	TGTGCCTGGAGCGAGGGGGCAAGCGATACGCAGTATTTT
NA	TRBV27	TRBJ1-1	TRBD1	CASSPDRGPYTEAFF	TGTGCCAGCAGTCCGGACAGGGGGCCCTACACTGAAGCTTTCTTT
NA	TRBV10-1	TRBJ1-1	NA	CASSDPMSTNTEAFF	TGCGCCAGCAGTGACCCCATGAGCACGAACACTGAAGCTTTCTTT
NA	TRBV4-3	TRBJ2-1	TRBD2	CASSPELAGLLNEQFF	TGCGCCAGCAGCCCAGAGCTAGCGGGCCTCCTCAATGAGCAGTTCTTC
NA	TRBV5-1	TRBJ2-5	NA	CASSFMGGRKETQYF	TGCGCCAGCAGCTTCATGGGCGGGCGTAAAGAGACCCAGTACTTC
NA	TRBV4-1	TRBJ1-3	TRBD1	CASSQPGQAHFSGNTIYF	TGCGCCAGCAGCCAACCGGGACAGGCTCATTTCTCTGGAAACACCATATATTTT
NA	TRBV13	TRBJ2-5	NA	CASSSWGSMAQYF	TGTGCCAGCAGCTCCTGGGGCTCCATGGCCCAGTACTTC
NA	TRBV29-1	TRBJ1-2	NA	CSVEGEAGVYGYTF	TGCAGCGTTGAAGGTGAAGCAGGGGTTTATGGCTACACCTTC
NA	TRBV4-1	TRBJ2-3	TRBD2	CASSQEEASGRRGSTDTQYF	TGCGCCAGCAGCCAAGAGGAGGCTAGCGGGAGGAGGGGGAGCACAGATACGCAGTATTTT
NA	TRBV2	TRBJ2-1	NA	CASSTPSGPGCYNEQFF	TGTGCCAGCAGCACTCCCAGCGGGCCTGGTTGTTACAATGAGCAGTTCTTC
once	TRBV7-9	TRBJ1-2	TRBD1	CASSLPGQIYGYTF	TGTGCCAGCAGCTTACCGGGACAGATCTATGGCTACACCTTC
NA	TRBV10-3	TRBJ2-1	NA	CAISESPDNEQFF	TGTGCCATCAGTGAGTCCCCCGACAATGAGCAGTTCTTC
NA	TRBV5-6	TRBJ2-7	NA	CASSRAKGGQYF	TGTGCCAGCAGCCGGGCCAAGGGAGGGCAGTACTTC
NA	TRBV28	TRBJ2-7	NA	CASRPQWAYEQYF	TGTGCCAGCAGGCCGCAATGGGCCTACGAGCAGTACTTC
NA	TRBV30	TRBJ1-2	NA	CAWTGGGNYGYTF	TGTGCCTGGACTGGGGGGGGTAACTATGGCTACACCTTC
NA	TRBV2	TRBJ2-5	TRBD1	CASSGGTGGETQYF	TGTGCCAGCAGTGGTGGGACAGGGGGAGAGACCCAGTACTTC
NA	TRBV4-1	TRBJ2-1	TRBD1	CASSQEDRGINEQFF	TGCGCCAGCAGCCAAGAGGACAGGGGAATCAATGAGCAGTTCTTC
NA	TRBV6-1	TRBJ1-5	NA	CASVLRACFNQPQHF	TGTGCCAGCGTGTTGAGGGCGTGTTTCAATCAGCCCCAGCATTTT
NA	TRBV20-1	TRBJ2-1	NA	CSAQVNEQFF	TGCAGTGCACAGGTAAATGAGCAGTTCTTC